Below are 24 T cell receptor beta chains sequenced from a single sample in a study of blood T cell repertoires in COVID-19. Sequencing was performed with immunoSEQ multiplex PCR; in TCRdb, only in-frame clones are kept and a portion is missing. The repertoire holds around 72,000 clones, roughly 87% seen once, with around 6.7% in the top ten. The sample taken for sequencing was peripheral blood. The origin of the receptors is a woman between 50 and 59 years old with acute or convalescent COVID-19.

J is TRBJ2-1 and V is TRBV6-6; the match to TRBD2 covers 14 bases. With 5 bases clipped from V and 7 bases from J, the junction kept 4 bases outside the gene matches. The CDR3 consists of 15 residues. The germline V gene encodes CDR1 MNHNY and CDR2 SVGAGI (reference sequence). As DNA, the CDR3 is TGTGCCAGCAGTACCGGGACTAGCGGGGGTAATGAGCAGTTCTTC. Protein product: CASSTGTSGGNEQFF.

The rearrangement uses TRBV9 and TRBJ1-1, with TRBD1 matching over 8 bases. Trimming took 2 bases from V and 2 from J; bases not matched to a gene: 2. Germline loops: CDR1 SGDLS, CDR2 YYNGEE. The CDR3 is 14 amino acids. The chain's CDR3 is CASSVQGANTEAFF. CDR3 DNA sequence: TGTGCCAGCAGCGTCCAGGGGGCTAACACTGAAGCTTTCTTT.

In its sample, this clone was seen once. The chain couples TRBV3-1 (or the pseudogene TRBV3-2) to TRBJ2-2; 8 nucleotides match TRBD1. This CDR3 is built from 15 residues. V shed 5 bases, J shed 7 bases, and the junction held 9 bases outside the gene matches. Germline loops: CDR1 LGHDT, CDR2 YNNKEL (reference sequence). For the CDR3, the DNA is TGTGCCAGCAGCTTAAGGGGGACAGGAAACGGGGAGCTGTTTTTT. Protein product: CASSLRGTGNGELFF.

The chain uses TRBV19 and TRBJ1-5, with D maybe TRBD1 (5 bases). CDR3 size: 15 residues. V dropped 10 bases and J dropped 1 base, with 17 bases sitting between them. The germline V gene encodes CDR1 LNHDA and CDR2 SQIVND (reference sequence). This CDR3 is CATESGGLSNQPQHF. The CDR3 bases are TGTGCCACCGAATCGGGGGGTCTAAGCAATCAGCCCCAGCATTTT.

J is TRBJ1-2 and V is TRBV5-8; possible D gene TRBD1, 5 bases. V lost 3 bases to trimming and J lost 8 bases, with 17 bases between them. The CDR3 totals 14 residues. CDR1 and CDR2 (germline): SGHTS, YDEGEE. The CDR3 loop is CASSSDQGVGGYTF. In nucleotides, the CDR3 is TGTGCCAGCAGCTCGGACCAGGGTGTTGGAGGCTACACCTTC.

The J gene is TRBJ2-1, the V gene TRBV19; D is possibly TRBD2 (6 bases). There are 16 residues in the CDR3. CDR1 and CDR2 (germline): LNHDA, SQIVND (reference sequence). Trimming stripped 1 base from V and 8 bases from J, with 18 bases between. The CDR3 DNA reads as TGTGCCAGTAGTATAGGACTAGGCTCCCCCAGGGATGAGCAGTTCTTC. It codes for CASSIGLGSPRDEQFF.

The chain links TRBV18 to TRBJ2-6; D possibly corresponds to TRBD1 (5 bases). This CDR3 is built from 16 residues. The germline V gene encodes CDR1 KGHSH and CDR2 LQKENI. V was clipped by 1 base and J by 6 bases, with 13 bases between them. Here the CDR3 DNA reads TGTGCCAGCTCACCACAAGGGGTTTGGTCGGCCAACGTCCTGACTTTC. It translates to CASSPQGVWSANVLTF.

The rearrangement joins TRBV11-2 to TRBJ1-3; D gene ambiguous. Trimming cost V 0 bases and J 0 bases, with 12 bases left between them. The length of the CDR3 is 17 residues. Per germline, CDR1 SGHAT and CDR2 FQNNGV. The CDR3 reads CASSLDSYTNSGNTIYF. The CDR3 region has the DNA TGTGCCAGCAGCTTAGATAGCTACACCAACTCTGGAAACACCATATATTTT.

CDR3 sequence (DNA): TGTGCCAGCAGCCAGCGGACAGAGAACACTGAAGCTTTCTTT. The encoded protein is CASSQRTENTEAFF. The J gene is TRBJ1-1, the V gene TRBV3-1 (or the pseudogene TRBV3-2); a possible D gene is TRBD1 (6 bases). Trimming left V 3 bases short and J 1 base short, with 9 bases between. Per the germline V gene, CDR1 is LGHDT and CDR2 is YNNKEL (reference sequence). The CDR3 totals 14 residues.

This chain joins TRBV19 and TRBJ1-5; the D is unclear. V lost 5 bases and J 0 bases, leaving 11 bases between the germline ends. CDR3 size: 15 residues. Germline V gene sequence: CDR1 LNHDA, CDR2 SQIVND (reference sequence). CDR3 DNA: TGTGCCAGTAGTCTAGGCAGGTATAGCAATCAGCCCCAGCATTTT. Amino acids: CASSLGRYSNQPQHF.

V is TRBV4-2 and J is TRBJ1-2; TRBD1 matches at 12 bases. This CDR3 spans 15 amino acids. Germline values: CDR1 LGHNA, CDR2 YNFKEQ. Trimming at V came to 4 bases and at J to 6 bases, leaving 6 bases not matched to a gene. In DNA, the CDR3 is TGTGCCAGCAGCCTAGGGACAGGGGGCATCGATGGCTACACCTTC. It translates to CASSLGTGGIDGYTF.

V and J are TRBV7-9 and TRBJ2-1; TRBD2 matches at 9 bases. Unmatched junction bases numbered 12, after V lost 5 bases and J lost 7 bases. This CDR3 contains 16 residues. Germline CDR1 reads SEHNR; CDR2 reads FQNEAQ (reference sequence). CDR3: CASSPSLAGEENEQFF. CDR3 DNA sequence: TGTGCCAGCAGCCCATCTTTAGCGGGAGAGGAGAATGAGCAGTTCTTC.

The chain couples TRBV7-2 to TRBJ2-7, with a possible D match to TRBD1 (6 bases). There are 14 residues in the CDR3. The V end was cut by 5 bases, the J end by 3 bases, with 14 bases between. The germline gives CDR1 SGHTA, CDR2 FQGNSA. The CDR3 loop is CASSIGTTYYEQYF. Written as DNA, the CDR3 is TGTGCCAGCAGCATCGGGACAACGTACTACGAGCAGTACTTC.

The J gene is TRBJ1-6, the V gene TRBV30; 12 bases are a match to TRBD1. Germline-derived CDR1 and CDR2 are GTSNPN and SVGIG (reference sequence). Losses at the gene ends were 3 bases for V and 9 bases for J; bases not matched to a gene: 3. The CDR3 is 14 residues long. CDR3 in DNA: TGTGCCTGGAGGGGGACAGGGGGCTCTTCACCCCTCCACTTT. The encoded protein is CAWRGTGGSSPLHF.

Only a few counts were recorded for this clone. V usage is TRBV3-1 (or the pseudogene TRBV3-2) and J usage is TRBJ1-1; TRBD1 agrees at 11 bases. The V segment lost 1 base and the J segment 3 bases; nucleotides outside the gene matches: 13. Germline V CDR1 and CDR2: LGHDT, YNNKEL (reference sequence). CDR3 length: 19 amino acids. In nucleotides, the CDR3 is TGTGCCAGCAGCCAAGCGAGGCGGACAGGGGGCATTATCGACACTGAAGCTTTCTTT. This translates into CASSQARRTGGIIDTEAFF.

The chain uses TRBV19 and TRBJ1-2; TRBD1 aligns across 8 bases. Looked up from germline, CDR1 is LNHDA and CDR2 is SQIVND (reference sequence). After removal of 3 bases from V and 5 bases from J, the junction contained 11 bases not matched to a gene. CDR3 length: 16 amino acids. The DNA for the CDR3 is TGTGCCAGTAGTATTAAGGGAAGAGGACAGGGATATGGCTACACCTTC. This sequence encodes CASSIKGRGQGYGYTF.

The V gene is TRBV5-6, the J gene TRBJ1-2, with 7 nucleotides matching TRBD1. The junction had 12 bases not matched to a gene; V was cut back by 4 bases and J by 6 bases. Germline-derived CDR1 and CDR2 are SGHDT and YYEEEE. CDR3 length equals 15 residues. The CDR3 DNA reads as TGTGCCAGCAGCCTCCCGACAGGGAGAAGGGATGGCTACACCTTC. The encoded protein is CASSLPTGRRDGYTF.

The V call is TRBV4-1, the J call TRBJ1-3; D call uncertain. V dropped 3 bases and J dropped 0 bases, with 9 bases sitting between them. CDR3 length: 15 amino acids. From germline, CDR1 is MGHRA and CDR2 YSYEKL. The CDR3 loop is CASSQSPTSGNTIYF. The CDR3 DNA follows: TGCGCCAGCAGCCAGTCTCCTACCTCTGGAAACACCATATATTTT.

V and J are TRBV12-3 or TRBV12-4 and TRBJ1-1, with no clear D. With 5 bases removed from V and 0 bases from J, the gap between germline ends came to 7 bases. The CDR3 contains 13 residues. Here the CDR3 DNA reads TGTGCCAGCAGTCTCCAGGTGAACACTGAAGCTTTCTTT. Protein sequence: CASSLQVNTEAFF.

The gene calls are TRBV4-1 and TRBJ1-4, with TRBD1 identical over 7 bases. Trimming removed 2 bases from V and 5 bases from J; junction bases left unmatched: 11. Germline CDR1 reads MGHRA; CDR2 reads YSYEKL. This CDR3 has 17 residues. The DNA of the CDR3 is TGCGCCAGCAGCCAACCAACTAACAGGGGCATAAATGAAAAACTGTTTTTT. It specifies CASSQPTNRGINEKLFF.

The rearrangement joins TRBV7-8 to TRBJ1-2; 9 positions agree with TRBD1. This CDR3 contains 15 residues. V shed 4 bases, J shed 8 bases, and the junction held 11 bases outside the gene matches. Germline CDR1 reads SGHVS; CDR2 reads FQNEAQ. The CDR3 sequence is CASSSYTGGFEGYTF. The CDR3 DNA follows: TGTGCCAGCAGCTCGTATACAGGGGGCTTTGAGGGCTACACCTTC.

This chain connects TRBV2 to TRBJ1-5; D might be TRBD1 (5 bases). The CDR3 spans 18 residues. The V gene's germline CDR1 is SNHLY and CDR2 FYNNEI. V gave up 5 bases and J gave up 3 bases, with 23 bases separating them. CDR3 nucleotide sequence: TGTGCCAGCAGTAAGACTTTCTTGGGGGGAACTCACAATCAGCCCCAGCATTTT. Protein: CASSKTFLGGTHNQPQHF.

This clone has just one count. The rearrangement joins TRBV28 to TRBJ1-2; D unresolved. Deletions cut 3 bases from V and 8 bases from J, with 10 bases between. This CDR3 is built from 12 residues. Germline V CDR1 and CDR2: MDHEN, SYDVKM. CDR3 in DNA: TGTGCCAGCAGTTTCGCGGAGGAAGGCTACACCTTC. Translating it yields CASSFAEEGYTF.

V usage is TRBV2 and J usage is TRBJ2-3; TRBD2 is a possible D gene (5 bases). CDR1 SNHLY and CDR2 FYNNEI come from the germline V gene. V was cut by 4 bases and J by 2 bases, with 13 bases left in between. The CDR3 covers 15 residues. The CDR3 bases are TGTGCCAGCAGTGTTGTAGCGCGAAACACAGATACGCAGTATTTT. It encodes CASSVVARNTDTQYF.